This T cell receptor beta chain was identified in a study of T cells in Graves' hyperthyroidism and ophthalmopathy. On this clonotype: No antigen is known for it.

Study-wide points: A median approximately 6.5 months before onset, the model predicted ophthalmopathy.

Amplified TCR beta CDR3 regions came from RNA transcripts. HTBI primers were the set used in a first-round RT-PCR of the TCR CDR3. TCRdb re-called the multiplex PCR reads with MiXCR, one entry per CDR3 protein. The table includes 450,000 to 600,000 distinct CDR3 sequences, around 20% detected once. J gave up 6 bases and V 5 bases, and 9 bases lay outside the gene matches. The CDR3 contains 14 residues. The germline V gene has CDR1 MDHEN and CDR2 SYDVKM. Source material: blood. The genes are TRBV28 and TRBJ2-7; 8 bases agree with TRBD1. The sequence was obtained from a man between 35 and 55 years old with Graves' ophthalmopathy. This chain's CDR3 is CASSSDRGGLEQYF. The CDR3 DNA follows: TGTGCCAGCAGTAGCGACAGGGGCGGCCTCGAGCAGTACTTC.